Following are 15 T cell receptor beta chains from one sample sequenced in a study of T cell repertoires in cytomegalovirus infection. Antigens of these TCRs are unknown. Via MiXCR, TCRdb re-called the reads, giving one row per CDR3 protein. The table has 800,000 to 950,000 distinct CDR3 sequences, 32% seen once. This sample comprised cultured CD8+ T cells from PBMCs, obtained from culture after CMV antigen stimulation. The receptors stem from a human donor in good health (CMV status not recorded). Some clones in this sample may be carry-over from other donors' samples.

This chain links TRBV5-1 with TRBJ2-5; either TRBD1 or TRBD2 may fit D (5 bases each). This CDR3 region has 15 residues. The V gene's germline CDR1 is SGHRS and CDR2 YFSETQ. V shed 4 bases and J shed 0 bases, with 13 bases lying between them. The CDR3 is CASSPSGQYQETQYF. Written as DNA, the CDR3 is TGCGCCAGCAGCCCTTCGGGGCAGTACCAAGAGACCCAGTACTTC.

V and J are TRBV6-2 or TRBV6-3 and TRBJ2-7; D may correspond to TRBD1 or TRBD2 (5 bases each). Germline loops: CDR1 MNHEY, CDR2 SVGEGT. V lost 2 bases, J lost 6 bases, and 8 bases lay in between. The CDR3 has 12 amino acids. CDR3 protein: CASSYGGFEQYV. The CDR3 DNA sequence: TGTGCCAGCAGTTACGGGGGTTTCGAGCAGTACGTC.

A note on this clonotype: Relative to the germline gene, one junction end is altered; a read error may explain this. J is TRBJ2-7 and V is TRBV27; tentative D call: TRBD1 (6 bases). Germline V gene lookup returns CDR1 MNHEY and CDR2 SMNVEV (reference sequence). The CDR3 has 13 residues. The CDR3 here is CASSLNRAYGQYF. The CDR3 DNA is TGTGCCAGCAGTTTAAACAGGGCCTACGGGCAGTACTTC.

The V call is TRBV27, the J call TRBJ2-7, with D possibly being TRBD1 or TRBD2 (5 bases each). Germline values: CDR1 MNHEY, CDR2 SMNVEV (reference sequence). V lost 2 bases and J 6 bases, leaving 8 bases between the germline ends. The CDR3 contains 12 residues. The CDR3 spells CASSLEGIEQYF. The CDR3 nucleotides are TGTGCCAGCAGTTTAGAGGGGATCGAGCAGTACTTC.

This sequence joins TRBV24-1 and TRBJ2-3; unclear D gene. V was clipped by 4 bases and J by 4 bases, with 8 bases between them. CDR3 length equals 13 residues. The germline gives CDR1 KGHDR, CDR2 SFDVKD. CDR3 bases: TGTGCCACCAGTGAAACTGCATCAGATACGCAGTATTTT. Translating gives CATSETASDTQYF.

This clonotype was seen only a few times. The rearrangement joins TRBV7-9 to TRBJ2-2, with 7 positions matching TRBD1. CDR3 length: 16 residues. Germline V gene lookup returns CDR1 SEHNR and CDR2 FQNEAQ (reference sequence). J gave up 5 bases and V 5 bases, and 11 bases lay outside the gene matches. The CDR3 region is CASSPPRTGSTGELFF. As DNA, the CDR3 is TGTGCCAGCAGCCCGCCTCGGACAGGTTCAACCGGGGAGCTGTTTTTT.

The chain combines TRBV5-1 with TRBJ1-2; possibly TRBD1 for D (5 bases). Trimming took off 0 bases at V and 7 bases at J, with 16 bases between the two ends. This CDR3 is 15 amino acids long. CDR1 is SGHRS and CDR2 is YFSETQ in the germline V gene. CDR3 sequence reads: CASSLGDRGAPGYTF. The CDR3 DNA sequence: TGCGCCAGCAGCTTGGGGGATAGGGGCGCTCCTGGCTACACCTTC.

The CDR3 coding sequence is TGTGCCAGCAGCCCACAGGGTCGTTGGGAGCTGTTTTTT. This translates into CASSPQGRWELFF. The chain combines TRBV7-9 with TRBJ2-2, with a weak D call TRBD1 (6 bases). The V end lost 5 bases, the J end lost 9 bases, and 13 bases lay between the germline ends. Germline CDR1 reads SEHNR; CDR2 reads FQNEAQ (reference sequence). The CDR3 has 13 amino acids. The variable domain in full, completed from reference TRBV7-9 and TRBJ2-2, reads DTGVSQNPRHKITKRGQNVTFRCDPISEHNRLYWYRQTLGQGPEFLTYFQNEAQLEKSRLLSDRFSAERPKGSFSTLEIQRTEQGDSAMYLCASSPQGRWELFFGEGSRLTVL.

The gene calls are TRBV6-5 and TRBJ2-3, with 7 nucleotides matching TRBD1. Germline CDR1 MNHEY, CDR2 SVGAGI. The J segment lost 4 bases and the V segment lost 6 bases, leaving 10 bases of the junction unmatched. The CDR3 totals 15 residues. The DNA for the CDR3 is TGTGCCAGCAGCCCTGGGACAGAGGTTTCAGATACGCAGTATTTT. It translates to CASSPGTEVSDTQYF.

This chain connects TRBV2 to TRBJ1-2, with D possibly TRBD1 on 5 matching bases. Trimming took 0 bases from V and 1 from J, leaving 9 bases between them. The CDR3 spans 15 residues. Per germline, CDR1 SNHLY and CDR2 FYNNEI. In DNA, the CDR3 is TGTGCCAGCAGTGAAGCAGGGGACTATAACTATGGCTACACCTTC. It is translated as CASSEAGDYNYGYTF.

In this sample, this clonotype turned up many times. This chain uses TRBV7-9 with TRBJ2-5, with TRBD2 matching 9 bases. There are 16 residues in the CDR3. Germline lookup yields CDR1 SEHNR and CDR2 FQNEAQ (reference sequence). The junction had 8 bases not matched to a gene; V was cut back by 1 base and J by 5 bases. The DNA for the CDR3 is TGTGCCAGCAGCTTAGTAGCGGGGGCCCAACGGGAGACCCAGTACTTC. This codes for CASSLVAGAQRETQYF. The variable domain in full, completed from reference TRBV7-9 and TRBJ2-5, reads DTGVSQNPRHKITKRGQNVTFRCDPISEHNRLYWYRQTLGQGPEFLTYFQNEAQLEKSRLLSDRFSAERPKGSFSTLEIQRTEQGDSAMYLCASSLVAGAQRETQYFGPGTRLLVL.

This clonotype was observed a few times. The rearrangement links TRBV6-5 to TRBJ2-3; D might be TRBD1 (6 bases). The CDR3 runs 16 residues. The germline V gene encodes CDR1 MNHEY and CDR2 SVGAGI. The V end lost 2 bases, the J end lost 4 bases, and 16 bases lay between the germline ends. Written as DNA, the CDR3 is TGTGCCAGCAGTTACGGACGGTCCAGGGGCGCAGATACGCAGTATTTT. Protein product: CASSYGRSRGADTQYF.

V is TRBV7-3 and J is TRBJ2-3; D not certain. Germline V lookup: CDR1 SGHTA, CDR2 FQGTGA. The CDR3 length is 16 residues. The V gene lost 10 bases and the J gene lost 9 bases, with 29 bases spanning the gap. The CDR3, as DNA: TGTGCCAACAGTAACGACGATTCCAGATACCTTCGAACGCAGTATTTT. This gives the protein CANSNDDSRYLRTQYF. Based on the CDR3 plus reference TRBV7-3 and TRBJ2-3, the full variable domain is GAGVSQTPSNKVTEKGKYVELRCDPISGHTALYWYRQSLGQGPEFLIYFQGTGAADDSGLPNDRFFAVRPEGSVSTLKIQRTERGDSAVYLCANSNDDSRYLRTQYFGPGTRLTVL.

This chain uses TRBV7-2 with TRBJ2-7; 9 bases align to TRBD1. Germline V lookup: CDR1 SGHTA, CDR2 FQGNSA. The CDR3 is made up of 14 amino acids. With V trimmed by 4 bases and J by 2 bases, 3 bases remained unmatched. CDR3 sequence (DNA): TGTGCCAGCAGCTGGGGACAGGGTACCTACGAGCAGTACGTC. This translates into CASSWGQGTYEQYV.

The rearrangement links TRBV23-1 to TRBJ1-1, with a weak D call TRBD1 (6 bases). TRBV23-1 is an open reading frame whose function is uncertain. V was trimmed by 0 bases and J by 1 base, leaving 9 bases between them. This CDR3 is 15 amino acids long. The CDR3 region has the DNA TGCGCCAGCAGTCAATCCTACAGGGCGAACACTGAAGCTTTCTTT. Protein: CASSQSYRANTEAFF.